This TCR beta chain was recovered during a study of siplizumab effects on memory and regulatory T cells. Whole-study findings and limits: Naive T cells looked more diverse than memory cells, and they looked like major contributors to the alloresponse. Alloreactive sequences tracing back to unstimulated CD4+ memory cells were significantly reduced by siplizumab. The suppressive capacity of proliferating Tregs from siplizumab cultures remained unconfirmed.

For this clone: Its target is unknown.

Assay: immunoSEQ multiplex PCR; the TCRdb copy retains only in-frame clones and omits some. The sample yields more than 85,000 clones, less than 95% seen once. The CDR3 length is 13 residues. V lost 0 bases and J 10 bases, leaving 11 bases between the germline ends. Per germline, CDR1 SGHRS and CDR2 YFSETQ. The chain uses TRBV5-1 and TRBJ2-1; no reliable D call. Sequenced: Tregs sorted from blood. The source is a human donor in good health. The CDR3 loop is CASSLVGVYEQFF. CDR3 nucleotides: TGCGCCAGCAGCTTGGTTGGGGTTTACGAGCAGTTCTTC.